One T cell receptor (beta chain) is described in this entry. The data were obtained in a study of blood T cell repertoires in COVID-19. Across the study: Material from acute and convalescent COVID-19 was sourced from the United States, Italy and Spain.

The V segment lost 2 bases and the J segment 3 bases; nucleotides outside the gene matches: 5. CDR3 length: 15 residues. CDR1 and CDR2 (germline): MNHEY, SVGAGI. Original methodology: Researchers report that nucleated cell counts were estimated from reference gene primer amplification. Method: immunoSEQ multiplex PCR; TCRdb's copy keeps in-frame clones and lacks some. Clonal size and the V and J genes are those of that table, whereas D and trimming came from the DNA. The table shows approximately 100,000 clones, with roughly four fifths occurring only once. This chain joins TRBV6-5 and TRBJ2-3; 7 bases are a match to TRBD1. Specimen: peripheral blood. The TCR comes from a man at least 80 years old with COVID-19, enrolled during active disease. Here the CDR3 DNA reads TGTGCCAGCAGTTACACGGGACAGAGGACAGATACGCAGTATTTT. Encoded protein: CASSYTGQRTDTQYF.